This section outlines one TCR beta chain sequence together with its context. Its antigen remains unidentified. This entry is derived from a study of OX40 agonist ivuxolimab in advanced cancers. About the study: Age averaged 60 years (range roughly 23 to 79), and more than 80% were male. Three patients showed partial responses: one hepatocellular carcinoma and two cutaneous melanoma cases. Study-wide results and caveats: The expanded peripheral T cells' antigen specificity was not determined.

Generated by immunoSEQ multiplex PCR, the TCRdb table keeps only in-frame clones and is missing some. The table lists tens of thousands of clones, roughly nine tenths of them singletons, with 0.3% to 0.35% in the top ten. The CDR3 sequence is 13 residues long. CDR1 is LNHDA and CDR2 is SQIVND in the germline V gene (reference sequence). With 6 bases removed from V and 4 bases from J, the gap between germline ends came to 12 bases. Sequencing used CD4+ or CD8+ T cells sorted from blood, obtained in a trial of the OX40 agonist ivuxolimab. This receptor was identified in an adult with an advanced solid tumor such as melanoma, head and neck, liver or kidney cancer. The rearrangement uses TRBV19 and TRBJ2-5; D possibly matches TRBD1 or TRBD2 (6 bases each). The CDR3, as DNA: TGTGCCAGTAGCGGGGGCCGCAGAGAGACCCAGTACTTC. Amino acids: CASSGGRRETQYF.